These 14 T cell receptor beta chains share one sample of origin, sequenced in a study of T cell responses to AZD1222 COVID-19 vaccine. Some clones are missing from TCRdb's copy, which holds only in-frame ones; the method was immunoSEQ multiplex PCR. The data show about 68,000 clones, roughly 86% seen once. The input for sequencing was peripheral blood, taken on day 0 of AZD1222 vaccination. Receptor source: an adult in good health.

The chain employs TRBV6-2 or TRBV6-3 and TRBJ2-1; D remains ambiguous. V was cut by 2 bases and J by 2 bases, with 4 bases left in between. Germline CDR1 reads MNHEY; CDR2 reads SVGEGT. This CDR3 contains 13 residues. In DNA form, the CDR3 reads TGTGCCAGCAGTTACGGCGCCTACAATGAGCAGTTCTTC. It codes for CASSYGAYNEQFF.

The rearrangement joins TRBV11-2 to TRBJ2-5, with 11 bases lining up with TRBD1. Germline V gene sequence: CDR1 SGHAT, CDR2 FQNNGV. V shed 5 bases and J 5 bases; nucleotides not matched to a gene: 7. The CDR3 is 15 residues long. The CDR3 reads CASSPDRGRWETQYF. DNA of the CDR3: TGTGCCAGCAGCCCGGACAGGGGGCGTTGGGAGACCCAGTACTTC. The whole variable domain, remainder taken from reference TRBV11-2 and TRBJ2-5, is EAGVAQSPRYKIIEKRQSVAFWCNPISGHATLYWYQQILGQGPKLLIQFQNNGVVDDSQLPKDRFSAERLKGVDSTLKIQPAKLEDSAVYLCASSPDRGRWETQYFGPGTRLLVL.

This chain uses TRBV6-5 with TRBJ1-1; 7 positions match TRBD1. This CDR3 spans 15 amino acids. V gave up 4 bases and J gave up 5 bases; unmatched junction bases: 10. Germline V CDR1 and CDR2: MNHEY, SVGAGI. CDR3: CASSFLRQGRTEAFF. The CDR3 nucleotides are TGTGCCAGCAGTTTTCTCCGACAGGGAAGGACTGAAGCTTTCTTT.

This clone was seen once. This chain links TRBV2 with TRBJ2-1; D possibly corresponds to TRBD2 (5 bases). This CDR3 is 17 amino acids long. V was trimmed by 2 bases and J by 0 bases, leaving 14 bases between them. Germline-derived CDR1 and CDR2 are SNHLY and FYNNEI. The CDR3 is CASSESRGSLSYNEQFF. The CDR3 DNA reads as TGTGCCAGCAGTGAAAGTCGGGGTAGCCTCTCCTACAATGAGCAGTTCTTC.

The chain is built from TRBV18 and TRBJ2-3; TRBD2 matches at 9 bases. Losses at the gene ends were 3 bases for V and 0 bases for J; bases not matched to a gene: 1. Germline V lookup: CDR1 KGHSH, CDR2 LQKENI. The CDR3 length is 15 residues. CDR3 region: CASSPTSGSTDTQYF. As DNA, the CDR3 is TGTGCCAGCTCACCTACTAGCGGGAGCACAGATACGCAGTATTTT.

The chain links TRBV10-2 to TRBJ2-5; 7 bases are a match to TRBD2. The CDR3 consists of 16 residues. V was pared by 6 bases and J by 5 bases, with 15 bases of the junction left unmatched. Looked up from germline, CDR1 is WSHSY and CDR2 is SAAADI. The CDR3 here is CASSSPGGPREETQYF. The CDR3 nucleotides read TGCGCCAGCAGCTCCCCCGGGGGTCCGCGGGAGGAGACCCAGTACTTC.

The J gene is TRBJ1-1, the V gene TRBV11-2; tentative D call: TRBD1 (5 bases). V was trimmed by 3 bases and J by 6 bases, leaving 11 bases between them. Per the germline V gene, CDR1 is SGHAT and CDR2 is FQNNGV. The CDR3 spans 13 residues. In DNA form, the CDR3 reads TGTGCCAGCAGCTTTGGCAGGGTAGCTGAAGCTTTCTTT. It is translated as CASSFGRVAEAFF. The variable domain in full, with the rest retrieved from reference TRBV11-2 and TRBJ1-1, is EAGVAQSPRYKIIEKRQSVAFWCNPISGHATLYWYQQILGQGPKLLIQFQNNGVVDDSQLPKDRFSAERLKGVDSTLKIQPAKLEDSAVYLCASSFGRVAEAFFGQGTRLTVV.

The chain has TRBV18 and TRBJ2-1; no clear D gene. Germline loops: CDR1 KGHSH, CDR2 LQKENI. V was clipped by 6 bases and J by 1 base, with 7 bases between them. The CDR3 extends over 13 amino acids. Here the CDR3 DNA reads TGTGCCAGCTCGGCGGATTCCTACAATGAGCAGTTCTTC. The encoded protein is CASSADSYNEQFF.

The V call is TRBV19, the J call TRBJ2-3; 7 positions agree with TRBD2. J gave up 1 base and V 7 bases, and 8 bases lay outside the gene matches. The CDR3 totals 15 residues. CDR1 LNHDA and CDR2 SQIVND come from the germline V gene (reference sequence). CDR3 loop: CASKESSGRTDTQYF. The CDR3 DNA follows: TGTGCCAGTAAGGAGTCTAGCGGACGCACAGATACGCAGTATTTT.

The chain couples TRBV7-9 to TRBJ1-2, with no clear D. Deletions cut 1 base from V and 4 bases from J, with 10 bases between. Germline CDR1 SEHNR, CDR2 FQNEAQ (reference sequence). The CDR3 is 14 amino acids. DNA of the CDR3: TGTGCCAGCAGCTTAGAGACACCCGTCTATGGCTACACCTTC. It specifies CASSLETPVYGYTF.

The chain joins TRBV27 to TRBJ1-6; D is unclear. This CDR3 has 18 residues. V was cut by 3 bases and J by 0 bases, with 15 bases left in between. Germline CDR1 reads MNHEY; CDR2 reads SMNVEV (reference sequence). CDR3 in amino acids: CASSLRVDSSSYNSPLHF. The DNA for the CDR3 is TGTGCCAGCAGTTTGCGGGTAGACTCCAGCTCCTATAATTCACCCCTCCACTTT.

The CDR3 spells CASSSGGPTVVYTF. As DNA, the CDR3 is TGCGCCAGCAGCTCTGGGGGACCGACAGTGGTTTACACCTTC. J is TRBJ1-2 and V is TRBV5-1, with D possibly TRBD1 on 5 matching bases. There are 14 residues in the CDR3. The V and J ends lost 3 bases and 11 bases respectively, with 20 bases between them. Germline V gives CDR1 SGHRS, CDR2 YFSETQ.

The chain uses TRBV7-2 and TRBJ2-1; D possibly uses TRBD1 or TRBD2 (5 bases each). Trimming took off 1 base at V and 10 bases at J, with 17 bases between the two ends. Germline V gives CDR1 SGHTA, CDR2 FQGNSA. The CDR3 spans 15 residues. CDR3 protein: CASSLESFRGREQFF. The CDR3 DNA follows: TGTGCCAGCAGCTTAGAGTCCTTCCGGGGACGAGAGCAGTTCTTC. The entire variable domain, with the rest obtained from reference TRBV7-2 and TRBJ2-1, is as follows: GAGVSQSPSNKVTEKGKDVELRCDPISGHTALYWYRQSLGQGLEFLIYFQGNSAPDKSGLPSDRFSAERTGGSVSTLTIQRTQQEDSAVYLCASSLESFRGREQFFGPGTRLTVL.

This clone was seen once. The chain carries TRBV2 and TRBJ2-2; no firm D call. The CDR3 length is 12 residues. The germline V and J ends were trimmed by 7 bases and 6 bases, with 9 bases remaining between them. Germline V lookup: CDR1 SNHLY, CDR2 FYNNEI. Written as DNA, the CDR3 is TGTGCCAGCACTGTCAGTCCCGGGGAGCTGTTTTTT. Its translation is CASTVSPGELFF.